The 16 T cell receptor beta chains in this list originate from one sample, sequenced in a study of CD8 T cells in Susac syndrome. Random-hexamer reverse transcription was applied to about 0.5 to 1 ug RNA. TCRdb re-analysed the immunoSEQ multiplex PCR reads in MiXCR, keeping a single row per CDR3 protein. The repertoire holds about 180,000 distinct CDR3 sequences, around 95% seen once, with more than 0.09% in the top ten. Sequenced input: CD4+ T cells from PBMCs. All receptors come from a human donor with multiple sclerosis.

The count of this clonotype is one. V is TRBV5-4 and J is TRBJ1-4; no firm D call. Trimming cost V 4 bases and J 7 bases, with 14 bases left between them. Germline lookup yields CDR1 SGHNT and CDR2 YYREEE (reference sequence). CDR3 length: 14 amino acids. The CDR3 here is CASSDDLGGEKLFF. The CDR3 DNA reads as TGTGCCAGCAGCGACGACCTGGGAGGTGAAAAACTGTTTTTT.

This clonotype has a single count. J is TRBJ2-3 and V is TRBV6-2 or TRBV6-3, with 7 bases identical to TRBD2. The CDR3 runs to 17 residues. Per the germline V gene, CDR1 is MNHEY and CDR2 is SVGEGT. Trimming removed 6 bases from V and 4 bases from J; junction bases left unmatched: 16. The CDR3 region is CASSKYLSGDAADTQYF. The DNA of the CDR3 is TGTGCCAGCAGCAAGTATCTAAGCGGGGACGCGGCAGATACGCAGTATTTT.

The chain uses TRBV3-1 and TRBJ2-5; TRBD2 matches at 7 bases. The CDR3 is 15 residues long. V was clipped by 0 bases and J by 6 bases; unmatched bases: 7. Germline lookup yields CDR1 LGHDT and CDR2 YNNKEL (reference sequence). CDR3 nucleotides: TGTGCCAGCAGCCAAGATCCCGGACTAGGTCAGACCCAGTACTTC. Translation gives CASSQDPGLGQTQYF.

This chain joins TRBV4-1 and TRBJ2-6; D is perhaps TRBD1 or TRBD2 (5 bases each). This CDR3 contains 20 residues. Per germline, CDR1 MGHRA and CDR2 YSYEKL. V lost 0 bases and J lost 2, with 20 bases in between. Here the CDR3 DNA reads TGCGCCAGCAGCCAAGATCGGGGTACGGTCAGGGCCCCTGGGGCCAACGTCCTGACTTTC. Encoded protein: CASSQDRGTVRAPGANVLTF.

This clonotype was recorded once. The rearrangement links TRBV4-3 to TRBJ1-2; D possibly corresponds to TRBD1 (5 bases). Trimming cost V 1 base and J 5 bases, with 11 bases left between them. The CDR3 contains 14 residues. From germline, CDR1 is LGHNA and CDR2 YSLEER. In DNA, the CDR3 is TGCGCCAGCAGCCAAGGGGGGTCGTATTATGGCTACACCTTC. Translation gives CASSQGGSYYGYTF.

The V and J genes are TRBV30 and TRBJ2-1; 9 bases line up with TRBD2. Germline CDR1 reads GTSNPN; CDR2 reads SVGIG (reference sequence). The length of the CDR3 is 16 residues. Trimming took 0 bases from V and 7 from J; bases not matched to a gene: 10. CDR3 amino acids: CAWSVRIGRGGNEQFF. For the CDR3, the DNA is TGTGCCTGGAGTGTAAGGATCGGGCGGGGGGGAAATGAGCAGTTCTTC. The full variable domain, completed using reference TRBV30 and TRBJ2-1, is SQTIHQWPATLVQPVGSPLSLECTVEGTSNPNLYWYRQAAGRGLQLLFYSVGIGQISSEVPQNLSASRPQDRQFILSSKKLLLSDSGFYLCAWSVRIGRGGNEQFFGPGTRLTVL.

V and J are TRBV28 and TRBJ1-2, with 9 bases identical to TRBD1. The CDR3 totals 14 residues. CDR1 is MDHEN, CDR2 SYDVKM, per germline. V lost 4 bases and J lost 5; bases outside the gene matches: 5. The CDR3 sequence: CASSSGTGRYGYTF. CDR3 in DNA: TGTGCCAGCAGTTCTGGGACAGGGAGGTATGGCTACACCTTC.

The V and J genes are TRBV7-2 and TRBJ2-5; D possibly corresponds to TRBD2 (5 bases). Germline lookup yields CDR1 SGHTA and CDR2 FQGNSA. Trimming pared 2 bases from V and 5 bases from J, leaving 9 bases between. This CDR3 has 13 amino acids. The CDR3 loop is CASSLWGEETQYF. The CDR3 bases are TGTGCCAGCAGCTTATGGGGAGAGGAGACCCAGTACTTC.

The chain joins TRBV2 to TRBJ2-7, with D possibly TRBD1 on 6 matching bases. Germline CDR1 SNHLY, CDR2 FYNNEI. This CDR3 has 12 residues. V gave up 6 bases and J gave up 6 bases, with 12 bases separating them. The CDR3 is CASSPQGFEQYF. CDR3 DNA sequence: TGTGCCAGCAGCCCCCAGGGGTTCGAGCAGTACTTC.

V is TRBV20-1 and J is TRBJ2-3, with D possibly being TRBD1 (5 bases). Germline lookup yields CDR1 DFQATT and CDR2 SNEGSKA (reference sequence). CDR3 size: 14 residues. The CDR3 region is CSGVWGRGTDTQYF. DNA of the CDR3: TGCAGCGGAGTTTGGGGCCGGGGCACAGATACGCAGTATTTT.

This sequence joins TRBV28 and TRBJ2-5, with unresolved D. V lost 2 bases and J 4 bases, leaving 14 bases between the germline ends. The germline V gene has CDR1 MDHEN and CDR2 SYDVKM. This CDR3 has 15 amino acids. The CDR3 coding sequence is TGTGCCAGCAGTTTACCAGGCGCTTCTATAGAGACCCAGTACTTC. It encodes CASSLPGASIETQYF.

This chain uses TRBV29-1 with TRBJ2-3, with TRBD2 as a possible D gene (6 bases). In germline, CDR1 is SQVTM, CDR2 ANQGSEA. Trimming took 7 bases from V and 5 from J, leaving 16 bases between them. The CDR3 length is 13 residues. The CDR3 reads CSAEGQGGDTQYF. The DNA for the CDR3 is TGCAGCGCCGAGGGGCAGGGAGGAGATACGCAGTATTTT.

Only a few counts were recorded for this clonotype. The chain has TRBV9 and TRBJ2-3; D ambiguous. The germline V and J ends were trimmed by 5 bases and 0 bases, with 10 bases remaining between them. The CDR3 is 14 amino acids. The V gene's germline CDR1 is SGDLS and CDR2 YYNGEE. CDR3 coding DNA: TGTGCCAGCAGTCTACAGCCTAGCACAGATACGCAGTATTTT. Translated, it gives CASSLQPSTDTQYF. The full variable domain, with the rest looked up from reference TRBV9 and TRBJ2-3, is DSGVTQTPKHLITATGQRVTLRCSPRSGDLSVYWYQQSLDQGLQFLIQYYNGEERAKGNILERFSAQQFPDLHSELNLSSLELGDSALYFCASSLQPSTDTQYFGPGTRLTVL.

The V call is TRBV18, the J call TRBJ1-4; D is unresolved. Germline assignment: CDR1 KGHSH and CDR2 LQKENI. The CDR3 extends over 12 amino acids. Trimming removed 4 bases at V and 8 bases at J, with 8 bases between. The CDR3 DNA reads TGTGCCAGCTCACGCCTCGGGGAAAAACTGTTTTTT. Amino acid sequence: CASSRLGEKLFF.

The CDR3 sequence is CASSISRQETQYF. CDR3 coding DNA: TGTGCCAGTAGTATAAGCAGGCAAGAGACCCAGTACTTC. The V gene is TRBV19, the J gene TRBJ2-5; no firm D call. CDR1 and CDR2 (germline): LNHDA, SQIVND (reference sequence). The CDR3 spans 13 residues. Trimming pared 2 bases from V and 2 bases from J, leaving 6 bases between. Complete variable domain (other parts from reference TRBV19 and TRBJ2-5): DGGITQSPKYLFRKEGQNVTLSCEQNLNHDAMYWYRQDPGQGLRLIYYSQIVNDFQKGDIAEGYSVSREKKESFPLTVTSAQKNPTAFYLCASSISRQETQYFGPGTRLLVL.

J is TRBJ1-5 and V is TRBV10-3, with D tentatively TRBD1 (5 bases). The CDR3 covers 12 residues. CDR1 and CDR2 from the germline V gene are ENHRY and SYGVKD. V lost 8 bases and J 7 bases, leaving 12 bases between the germline ends. Written as DNA, the CDR3 is TGTGCCATCGGCAGGGAAAACCAGCCCCAGCATTTT. Its translation is CAIGRENQPQHF.